The TCR beta chain under discussion was sequenced for a study of blood T cell repertoires in COVID-19. Study-wide background: Samples came from the United States, Italy and Spain, spanning acute and convalescent COVID-19. From T cells, B-cell-depleted T cells, or PBMCs came the material, which was cDNA or gDNA.

Clones were sequenced by immunoSEQ multiplex PCR, and TCRdb holds only the in-frame ones, with some missing. The sample has some 120,000 clones, 70% to 90% seen once; the top ten hold around 4.2%. Sequenced input: peripheral blood. This receptor was obtained from a man aged 55 to 70 with acute or convalescent COVID-19.

The CDR3 nucleotides are TGTGCCAGCAGTCCAGGTTATCGGACCCAGTACTTC. Protein sequence: CASSPGYRTQYF. The chain links TRBV28 to TRBJ2-5, with D uncertain. This CDR3 comprises 12 residues. CDR1 and CDR2 (germline): MDHEN, SYDVKM. The germline V and J ends were trimmed by 5 bases and 7 bases, with 11 bases remaining between them. The variable domain in full, completed from reference TRBV28 and TRBJ2-5, reads DVKVTQSSRYLVKRTGEKVFLECVQDMDHENMFWYRQDPGLGLRLIYFSYDVKMKEKGDIPEGYSVSREKKERFSLILESASTNQTSMYLCASSPGYRTQYFGPGTRLLVL.